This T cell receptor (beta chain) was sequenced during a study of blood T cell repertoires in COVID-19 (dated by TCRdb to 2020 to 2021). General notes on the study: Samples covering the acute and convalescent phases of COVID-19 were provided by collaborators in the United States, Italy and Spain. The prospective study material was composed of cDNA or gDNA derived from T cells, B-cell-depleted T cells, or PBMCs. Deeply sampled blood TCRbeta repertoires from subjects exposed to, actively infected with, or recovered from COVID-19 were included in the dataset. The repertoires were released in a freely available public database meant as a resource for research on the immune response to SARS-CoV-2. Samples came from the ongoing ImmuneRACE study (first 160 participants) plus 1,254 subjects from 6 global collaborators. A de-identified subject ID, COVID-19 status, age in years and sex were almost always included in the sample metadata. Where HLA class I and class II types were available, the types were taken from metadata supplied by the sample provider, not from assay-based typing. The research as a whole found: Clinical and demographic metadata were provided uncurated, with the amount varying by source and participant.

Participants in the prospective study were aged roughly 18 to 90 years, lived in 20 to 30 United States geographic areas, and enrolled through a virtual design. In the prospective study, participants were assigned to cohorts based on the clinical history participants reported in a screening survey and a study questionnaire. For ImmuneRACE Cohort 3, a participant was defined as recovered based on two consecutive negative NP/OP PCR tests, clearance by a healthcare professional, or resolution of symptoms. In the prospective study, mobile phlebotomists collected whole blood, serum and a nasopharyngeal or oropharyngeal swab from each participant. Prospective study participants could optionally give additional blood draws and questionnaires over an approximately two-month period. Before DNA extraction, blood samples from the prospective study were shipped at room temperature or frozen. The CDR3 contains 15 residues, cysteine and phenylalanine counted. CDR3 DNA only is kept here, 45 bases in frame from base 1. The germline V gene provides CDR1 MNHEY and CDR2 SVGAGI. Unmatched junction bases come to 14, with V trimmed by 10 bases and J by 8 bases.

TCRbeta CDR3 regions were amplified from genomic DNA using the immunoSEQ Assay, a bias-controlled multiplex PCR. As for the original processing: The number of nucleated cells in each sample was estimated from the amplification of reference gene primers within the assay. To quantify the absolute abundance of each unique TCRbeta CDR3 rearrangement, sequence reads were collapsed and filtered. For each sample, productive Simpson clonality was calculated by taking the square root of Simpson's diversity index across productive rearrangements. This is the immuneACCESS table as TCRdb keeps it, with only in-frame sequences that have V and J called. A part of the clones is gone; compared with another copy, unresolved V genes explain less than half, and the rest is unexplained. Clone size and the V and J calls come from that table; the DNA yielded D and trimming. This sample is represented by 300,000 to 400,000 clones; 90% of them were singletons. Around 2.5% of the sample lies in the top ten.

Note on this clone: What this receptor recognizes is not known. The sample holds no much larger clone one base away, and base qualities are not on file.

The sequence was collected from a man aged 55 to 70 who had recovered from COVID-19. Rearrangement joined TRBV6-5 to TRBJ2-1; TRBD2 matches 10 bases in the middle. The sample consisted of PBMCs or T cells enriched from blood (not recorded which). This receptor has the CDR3 CATQIAGGLLDEQFF. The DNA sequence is TGTGCCACACAGATAGCGGGAGGACTTTTAGATGAGCAGTTCTTC.